This paragraph covers one T cell receptor (beta chain) sequence. The sample is drawn from a study of blood T cell repertoires in COVID-19. Overall study context: Material from acute and convalescent COVID-19 was sourced from the United States, Italy and Spain. PBMCs, B-cell-depleted T cells, or T cells were the source of the cDNA or gDNA that made up the material.

The CDR3 runs to 17 residues. V was clipped by 4 bases and J by 4 bases; unmatched bases: 10. Per germline, CDR1 SGHRS and CDR2 YFSETQ. Per the study methods: Reference gene primer amplification gave nucleated cell count estimates. Some clones are missing from TCRdb's copy, which holds only in-frame ones; the method was immunoSEQ multiplex PCR. That table furnishes V, J and clone size, whereas the DNA furnished D and trimming. Among around 200,000 clones listed, about 87% were seen once. The sample taken for sequencing was peripheral blood. This chain joins TRBV5-1 and TRBJ2-5; 13 bases map to TRBD2. This TCR came from a man aged 60-69 years who had recovered from COVID-19. In DNA form, the CDR3 reads TGCGCCAGCAGCCCGCCGGGACTAGCGGGGTTCGGAGAGACCCAGTACTTC. Translation: CASSPPGLAGFGETQYF.